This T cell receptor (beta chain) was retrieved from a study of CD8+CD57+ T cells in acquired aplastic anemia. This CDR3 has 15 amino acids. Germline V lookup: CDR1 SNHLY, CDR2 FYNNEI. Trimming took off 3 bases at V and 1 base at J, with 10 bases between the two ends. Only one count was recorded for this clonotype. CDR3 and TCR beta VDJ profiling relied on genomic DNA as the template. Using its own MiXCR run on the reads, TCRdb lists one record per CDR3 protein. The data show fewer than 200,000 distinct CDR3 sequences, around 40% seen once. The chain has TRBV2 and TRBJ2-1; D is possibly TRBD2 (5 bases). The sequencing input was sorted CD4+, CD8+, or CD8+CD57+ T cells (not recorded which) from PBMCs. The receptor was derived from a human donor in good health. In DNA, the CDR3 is TGTGCCAGCAGTGAGGAGGAGTCTTCCTACAATGAGCAGTTCTTC. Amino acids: CASSEEESSYNEQFF.